The 31 T cell receptor beta chains in this list originate from one sample, sequenced in a study of blood T cell repertoires in COVID-19. Method: immunoSEQ multiplex PCR; TCRdb's copy keeps in-frame clones and lacks some. The sample has about 220,000 clones, 75% to 85% seen once. Sequencing was done on a sample of peripheral blood. The receptors derive from a man aged 40-49 years who had recovered from COVID-19.

This clone was seen only a few times. In DNA form, the CDR3 reads TGTGCCAGCAGTATCCAGGCCCGAACCGCCTTTGCAACTAATGAAAAACTGTTTTTT. Protein sequence: CASSIQARTAFATNEKLFF. The V and J genes are TRBV5-8 and TRBJ1-4; D remains ambiguous. CDR1 is SGHTS and CDR2 is YDEGEE in the germline V gene. Deletions cut 5 bases from V and 0 bases from J, with 23 bases between. The CDR3 loop spans 19 amino acids.

The chain carries TRBV10-2 and TRBJ2-7, with D possibly being TRBD2 (6 bases). CDR1 is WSHSY and CDR2 is SAAADI in the germline V gene. V lost 2 bases to trimming and J lost 6 bases, with 14 bases between them. This CDR3 is built from 14 residues. DNA for the CDR3: TGCGCCAGCAGTGAGGTGGGGGGTGGGGTCGAGCAGTACTTC. This sequence encodes CASSEVGGGVEQYF.

V and J are TRBV4-3 and TRBJ2-3, with TRBD2 identical over 11 bases. V was clipped by 4 bases and J by 5 bases; unmatched bases: 8. The CDR3 totals 16 residues. The V gene's germline CDR1 is LGHNA and CDR2 YSLEER. The CDR3 DNA reads TGCGCCAGCAGCCTAGCACTAGCGGGAGTGAAAGATACGCAGTATTTT. Translation: CASSLALAGVKDTQYF.

The chain employs TRBV27 and TRBJ2-1; 7 bases are shared with TRBD1. V lost 5 bases and J lost 5; bases outside the gene matches: 0. CDR3 length equals 12 residues. CDR1 and CDR2 from the germline V gene are MNHEY and SMNVEV (reference sequence). The CDR3 is CASSDRDNEQFF. As DNA, the CDR3 is TGTGCCAGCAGTGACAGGGACAATGAGCAGTTCTTC.

Only one count was recorded for this clone. The J gene is TRBJ1-6, the V gene TRBV3-1 (or the pseudogene TRBV3-2), with D maybe TRBD1 (5 bases). The ends were cut back, 7 bases at V and 7 bases at J, with 14 bases in the middle. The CDR3 consists of 14 residues. From germline, CDR1 is LGHDT and CDR2 YNNKEL (reference sequence). CDR3 DNA sequence: TGTGCCAGCACCCCGACAGTAAGGAATTCACCCCTCCACTTT. Encoded protein: CASTPTVRNSPLHF.

The chain recombines TRBV7-2 with TRBJ2-3, with D perhaps TRBD2 (5 bases). Looked up from germline, CDR1 is SGHTA and CDR2 is FQGNSA. V lost 2 bases, J lost 0 bases, and 18 bases lay in between. The CDR3 is 18 residues long. In DNA, the CDR3 is TGTGCCAGCAGCTTATTGAGGGTGCAAAGAACTAGCACAGATACGCAGTATTTT. Protein: CASSLLRVQRTSTDTQYF.

The V and J genes are TRBV4-1 and TRBJ2-3, with 10 bases aligning to TRBD2. The V gene's germline CDR1 is MGHRA and CDR2 YSYEKL. V shed 0 bases and J 5 bases; nucleotides not matched to a gene: 8. The CDR3 loop spans 17 amino acids. The chain's CDR3 is CASSQDRSGGAVDTQYF. The DNA of the CDR3 is TGCGCCAGCAGCCAAGATCGGAGCGGGGGGGCCGTAGATACGCAGTATTTT.

The chain carries TRBV11-2 and TRBJ2-7; 9 positions match TRBD1. J lost 5 bases, V lost 4 bases, and 6 bases had no gene match. The CDR3 is 14 residues long. Looked up from germline, CDR1 is SGHAT and CDR2 is FQNNGV. Written as DNA, the CDR3 is TGTGCCAGCAGCTCCCCCGGGACAGGGAACGAGCAGTACTTC. Its protein product is CASSSPGTGNEQYF.

The V call is TRBV20-1, the J call TRBJ2-3; no clear D gene. Germline V gene lookup returns CDR1 DFQATT and CDR2 SNEGSKA (reference sequence). With 5 bases removed from V and 4 bases from J, the gap between germline ends came to 7 bases. The CDR3 loop spans 11 amino acids. CDR3 sequence reads: CSASSADTQYF. DNA of the CDR3: TGCAGTGCTTCCTCAGCAGATACGCAGTATTTT.

The V gene is TRBV29-1, the J gene TRBJ2-1, with no clear D. The CDR3 runs to 13 residues. V lost 7 bases to trimming and J lost 10 bases, with 20 bases between them. Germline V CDR1 and CDR2: SQVTM, ANQGSEA. The CDR3 spells CSAQYNINIEQFF. Here the CDR3 DNA reads TGCAGCGCACAATATAATATCAACATAGAGCAGTTCTTC.

A note on this clone: This specimen includes other DNA sequences encoding the same CDR3. V usage is TRBV11-2 and J usage is TRBJ2-5; D unresolved. The CDR3 covers 12 residues. CDR1 SGHAT and CDR2 FQNNGV come from the germline V gene. V lost 1 base, J lost 5 bases, and 5 bases lay in between. CDR3 DNA: TGTGCCAGCAGCTTAGTTCGGGAGACCCAGTACTTC. This gives the protein CASSLVRETQYF.

This clone was observed a few times. The V gene is TRBV11-3, the J gene TRBJ2-5, with D perhaps TRBD2 (5 bases). CDR3 length: 16 amino acids. From germline, CDR1 is SGHNT and CDR2 YENEEA. The ends were cut back, 5 bases at V and 0 bases at J, with 16 bases in the middle. The CDR3 DNA reads as TGTGCCAGCAGCCACGGAAGGACGGGGTACCAAGAGACCCAGTACTTC. As protein: CASSHGRTGYQETQYF.

This chain uses TRBV4-3 with TRBJ2-2, with a weak D call TRBD1 (5 bases). The germline CDR1 and CDR2 sequences are LGHNA and YSLEER. The CDR3 extends over 17 amino acids. Trimming stripped 0 bases from V and 6 bases from J, with 17 bases between. This CDR3 reads CASSQDPARAVAGELFF. CDR3 bases: TGCGCCAGCAGCCAAGACCCGGCCAGGGCTGTGGCCGGGGAGCTGTTTTTT.

The genes are TRBV5-4 and TRBJ1-2; 10 nucleotides line up with TRBD1. Germline trimming cut 3 bases from V and 4 bases from J; bases unmatched to any gene: 6. Germline V gene sequence: CDR1 SGHNT, CDR2 YYREEE (reference sequence). CDR3 length equals 15 residues. The CDR3 DNA sequence: TGTGCCAGCAGCTCCGGGACAGGGGATTCCTATGGCTACACCTTC. This encodes CASSSGTGDSYGYTF.

The DNA for the CDR3 is TGTGCCAGCAGCGCGAAACAGGGGGCGGTCACTGAAGCTTTCTTT. It translates to CASSAKQGAVTEAFF. The chain has TRBV9 and TRBJ1-1; 9 bases agree with TRBD1. The CDR3 runs 15 residues. The germline gives CDR1 SGDLS, CDR2 YYNGEE. V shed 3 bases and J 4 bases; nucleotides not matched to a gene: 7.

The rearrangement uses TRBV5-1 and TRBJ1-2; D not resolved. V dropped 0 bases and J dropped 1 base, with 7 bases sitting between them. This CDR3 has 14 residues. The germline V gene has CDR1 SGHRS and CDR2 YFSETQ. In DNA, the CDR3 is TGCGCCAGCAGCTTGGAAACTTTTAACTATGGCTACACCTTC. Its protein is CASSLETFNYGYTF.

The V and J genes are TRBV5-6 and TRBJ2-2; D is unresolved. The CDR3 is made up of 13 amino acids. Germline values: CDR1 SGHDT, CDR2 YYEEEE. With 7 bases removed from V and 5 bases from J, the gap between germline ends came to 12 bases. CDR3 amino acids: CASRGRRTGELFF. DNA for the CDR3: TGTGCCAGCCGTGGGCGCAGGACCGGGGAGCTGTTTTTT.

This chain joins TRBV5-1 and TRBJ2-2, with TRBD2 identical over 8 bases. The CDR3 totals 15 residues. Trimming took 0 bases from V and 5 from J; bases not matched to a gene: 3. The germline gives CDR1 SGHRS, CDR2 YFSETQ. The CDR3 nucleotides are TGCGCCAGCAGCTTGGCGCGGGGGGTGACCGGGGAGCTGTTTTTT. This gives the protein CASSLARGVTGELFF.

This sequence joins TRBV23-1 and TRBJ2-1; D gene uncertain. TRBV23-1 is known as an ORF, though its function is uncertain. V was shortened by 8 bases and J by 9 bases, with 14 bases between the two germline ends. CDR3 length: 12 residues. CDR3 DNA: TGCGCCAGCGTGAGAAGCTGGGCTGAGCAGTTCTTC. This codes for CASVRSWAEQFF.

This clone was found once. The chain has TRBV7-2 and TRBJ2-7, with 10 positions matching TRBD1. The CDR3 is 19 amino acids. The junction had 17 bases not matched to a gene; V was cut back by 4 bases and J by 2 bases. Germline CDR1 SGHTA, CDR2 FQGNSA. This chain's CDR3 is CASSSRQSWGDRGAYEQYF. The DNA for the CDR3 is TGTGCCAGCAGCTCCCGCCAATCCTGGGGGGACAGGGGCGCCTACGAGCAGTACTTC.

The chain recombines TRBV7-9 with TRBJ2-5, with TRBD2 matching over 7 bases. The CDR3 spans 15 residues. Germline V gene sequence: CDR1 SEHNR, CDR2 FQNEAQ (reference sequence). After removal of 5 bases from V and 6 bases from J, the junction contained 12 bases not matched to a gene. The CDR3 coding sequence is TGTGCCAGCAGCCAAGCAGGGCGGGGGAGAAAGACCCAGTACTTC. This codes for CASSQAGRGRKTQYF.

This clone was seen a handful of times. This sample includes further DNA sequences coding for the same CDR3. The chain has TRBV5-1 and TRBJ1-1, with D possibly matching TRBD1 (6 bases). Trimming cost V 0 bases and J 0 bases, with 9 bases left between them. The CDR3 loop spans 15 amino acids. Per the germline V gene, CDR1 is SGHRS and CDR2 is YFSETQ. DNA of the CDR3: TGCGCCAGCAGCTTGGCCGGGGGGCTGAACACTGAAGCTTTCTTT. Amino acids: CASSLAGGLNTEAFF.

This clone was detected once. Distinct nucleotide sequences in the sample also encode this CDR3. The CDR3 spells CASSYTSGTYNEQFF. The DNA of the CDR3 is TGTGCCAGCAGCTATACTAGCGGGACATACAATGAGCAGTTCTTC. The chain links TRBV11-2 to TRBJ2-1, with 10 bases that match TRBD2. This CDR3 contains 15 residues. CDR1 SGHAT and CDR2 FQNNGV come from the germline V gene. The V and J ends lost 4 bases and 4 bases, in that order; junction bases with no gene match: 4.

This clone was seen only once. The gene calls are TRBV10-1 and TRBJ1-5; D is perhaps TRBD1 (6 bases). V was pared by 6 bases and J by 6 bases, with 24 bases between. The CDR3 spans 17 residues. CDR1 WNHNN and CDR2 SYGVQD come from the germline V gene (reference sequence). CDR3 amino acids: CASRPPITGYQPQPQHF. The CDR3 DNA reads as TGCGCCAGCAGACCCCCAATCACAGGGTACCAACCTCAGCCCCAGCATTTT.

This clone appeared a single time. The rearrangement links TRBV5-1 to TRBJ2-5; 7 nucleotides agree with TRBD2. Germline CDR1 and CDR2: SGHRS and YFSETQ. This CDR3 region has 14 residues. The V segment lost 2 bases and the J segment 5 bases; nucleotides outside the gene matches: 6. CDR3 coding DNA: TGCGCCAGCAGCTTTCGTTCCGGGAGGGAGACCCAGTACTTC. It is translated as CASSFRSGRETQYF.

The CDR3 nucleotides are TGTGCCAGCAGCCCCCTGGGACAGGCAGCCTTTAGCAATCAGCCCCAGCATTTT. It specifies CASSPLGQAAFSNQPQHF. The chain joins TRBV27 to TRBJ1-5, with TRBD1 matching over 8 bases. The CDR3 runs to 18 residues. The V gene's germline CDR1 is MNHEY and CDR2 SMNVEV (reference sequence). Trimming took 6 bases from V and 0 from J; bases not matched to a gene: 13.

V gene TRBV29-1 combines with J gene TRBJ2-1, with 7 bases fitting TRBD1. Germline values: CDR1 SQVTM, CDR2 ANQGSEA. With V trimmed by 4 bases and J by 16 bases, 7 bases remained unmatched. There are 10 residues in the CDR3. The CDR3 DNA is TGCAGCGTTGGTGGGACAGTGAATTTCTTC. Translation: CSVGGTVNFF.

The chain is built from TRBV25-1 and TRBJ1-1, with TRBD1 identical over 11 bases. This CDR3 is 16 amino acids long. The junction had 10 bases not matched to a gene; V was cut back by 4 bases and J by 6 bases. Germline CDR1 reads MGHDK; CDR2 reads SYGVNS. The CDR3 nucleotides are TGTGCCAGCAGTGTGGACAGGGGGCAGTCTTCTGCTGAAGCTTTCTTT. As protein: CASSVDRGQSSAEAFF.

The genes are TRBV4-1 and TRBJ1-5; TRBD1 might be the D (5 bases). The CDR3 extends over 15 amino acids. CDR1 is MGHRA, CDR2 YSYEKL, per germline. With 1 base removed from V and 3 bases from J, the gap between germline ends came to 10 bases. The CDR3 loop reads CASSQVLRANQPQHF. The CDR3 DNA sequence: TGCGCCAGCAGCCAAGTGCTCAGGGCCAATCAGCCCCAGCATTTT.

The chain links TRBV30 to TRBJ1-6, with D tentatively TRBD1 (6 bases). The CDR3 consists of 15 residues. Germline CDR1 GTSNPN, CDR2 SVGIG (reference sequence). Trimming took 2 bases from V and 7 from J, leaving 15 bases between them. DNA of the CDR3: TGTGCCTGGAGTCCCCTCCGGGACACAAATTCACCCCTCCACTTT. Translation: CAWSPLRDTNSPLHF. Full variable domain (missing parts from reference TRBV30 and TRBJ1-6): SQTIHQWPATLVQPVGSPLSLECTVEGTSNPNLYWYRQAAGRGLQLLFYSVGIGQISSEVPQNLSASRPQDRQFILSSKKLLLSDSGFYLCAWSPLRDTNSPLHFGNGTRLTVT.

This clone showed up just once. The rearrangement links TRBV4-1 to TRBJ1-5; tentative D call: TRBD1 (6 bases). This CDR3 spans 14 amino acids. Germline-derived CDR1 and CDR2 are MGHRA and YSYEKL. Trimming pared 6 bases from V and 1 base from J, leaving 10 bases between. CDR3 residues: CASSRTESNQPQHF. CDR3 nucleotide sequence: TGCGCCAGCAGTCGGACAGAGAGCAATCAGCCCCAGCATTTT.